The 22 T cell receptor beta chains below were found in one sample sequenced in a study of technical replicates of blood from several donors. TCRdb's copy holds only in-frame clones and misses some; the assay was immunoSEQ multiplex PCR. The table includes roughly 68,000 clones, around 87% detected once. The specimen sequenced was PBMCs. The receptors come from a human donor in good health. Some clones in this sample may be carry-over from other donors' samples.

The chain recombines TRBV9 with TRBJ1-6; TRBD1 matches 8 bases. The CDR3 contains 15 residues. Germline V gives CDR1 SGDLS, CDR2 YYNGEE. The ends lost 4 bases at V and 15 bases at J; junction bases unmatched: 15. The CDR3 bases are TGTGCCAGCAGCACACGACAGGGGAGAGGCCTGAACCTCCACTTT. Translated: CASSTRQGRGLNLHF.

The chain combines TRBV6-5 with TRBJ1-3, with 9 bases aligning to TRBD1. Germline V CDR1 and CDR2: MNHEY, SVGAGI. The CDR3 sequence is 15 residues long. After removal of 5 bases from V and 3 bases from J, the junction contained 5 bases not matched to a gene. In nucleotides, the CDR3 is TGTGCCAGCAGTCACGACAGGGGGTTTGGAAACACCATATATTTT. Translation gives CASSHDRGFGNTIYF.

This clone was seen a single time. The DNA of the CDR3 is TGTGCCAGCAGCTACGCCGGGGACTCGGACTACGAGCAGTACTTC. Translated: CASSYAGDSDYEQYF. The chain combines TRBV7-8 with TRBJ2-7; possible D gene TRBD2, 6 bases. Between the trimmed V and J ends, which lost 4 bases and 3 bases, there was a span of 16 bases. Germline V gene data show CDR1 as SGHVS and CDR2 as FQNEAQ. The CDR3 is made up of 15 amino acids.

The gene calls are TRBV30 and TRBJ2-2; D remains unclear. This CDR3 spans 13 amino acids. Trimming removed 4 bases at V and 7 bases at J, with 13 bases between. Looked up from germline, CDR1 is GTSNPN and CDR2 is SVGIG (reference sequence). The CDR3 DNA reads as TGTGCCTGGAATAAGCAAGAGGACGGGGAGCTGTTTTTT. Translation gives CAWNKQEDGELFF.

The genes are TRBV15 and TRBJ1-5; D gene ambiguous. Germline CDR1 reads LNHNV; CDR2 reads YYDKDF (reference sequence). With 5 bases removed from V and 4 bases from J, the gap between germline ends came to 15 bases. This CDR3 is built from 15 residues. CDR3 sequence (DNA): TGTGCCACCAGCGGGAGAATCGGGCAGAATCAGCCCCAGCATTTT. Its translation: CATSGRIGQNQPQHF.

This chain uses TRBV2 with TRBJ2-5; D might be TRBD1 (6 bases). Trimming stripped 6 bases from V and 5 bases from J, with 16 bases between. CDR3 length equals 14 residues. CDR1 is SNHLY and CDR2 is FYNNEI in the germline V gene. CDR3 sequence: CASRPEQGKETQYF. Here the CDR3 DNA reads TGTGCCAGCAGGCCGGAACAGGGAAAGGAGACCCAGTACTTC.

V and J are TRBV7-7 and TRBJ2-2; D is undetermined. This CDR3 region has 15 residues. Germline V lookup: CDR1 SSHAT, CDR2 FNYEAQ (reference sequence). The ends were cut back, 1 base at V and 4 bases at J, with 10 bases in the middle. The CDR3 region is CASSLGLSSTGELFF. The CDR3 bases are TGTGCCAGCAGCTTAGGATTGAGCTCCACCGGGGAGCTGTTTTTT.

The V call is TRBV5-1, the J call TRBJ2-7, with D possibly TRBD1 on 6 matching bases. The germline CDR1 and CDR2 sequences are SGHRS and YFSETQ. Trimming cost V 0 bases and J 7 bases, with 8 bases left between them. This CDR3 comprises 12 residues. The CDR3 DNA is TGCGCCAGCAGCTTGGACAGGGTGGAGCAGTACTTC. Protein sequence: CASSLDRVEQYF. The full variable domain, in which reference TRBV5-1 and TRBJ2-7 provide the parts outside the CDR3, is KAGVTQTPRYLIKTRGQQVTLSCSPISGHRSVSWYQQTPGQGLQFLFEYFSETQRNKGNFPGRFSGRQFSNSRSEMNVSTLELGDSALYLCASSLDRVEQYFGPGTRLTVT.

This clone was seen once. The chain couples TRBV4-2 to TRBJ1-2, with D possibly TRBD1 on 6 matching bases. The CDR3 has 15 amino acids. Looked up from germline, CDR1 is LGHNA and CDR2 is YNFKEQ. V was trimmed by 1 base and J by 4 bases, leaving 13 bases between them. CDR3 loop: CASSQGQGLGYGYTF. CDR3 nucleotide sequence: TGTGCCAGCAGCCAAGGCCAGGGGCTTGGCTATGGCTACACCTTC.

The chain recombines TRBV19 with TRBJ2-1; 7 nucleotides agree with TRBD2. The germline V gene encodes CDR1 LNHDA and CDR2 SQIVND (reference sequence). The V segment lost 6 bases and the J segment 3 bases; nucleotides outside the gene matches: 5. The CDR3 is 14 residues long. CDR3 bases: TGTGCCAGTAGACCGGGACTACTCTACAATGAGCAGTTCTTC. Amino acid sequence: CASRPGLLYNEQFF.

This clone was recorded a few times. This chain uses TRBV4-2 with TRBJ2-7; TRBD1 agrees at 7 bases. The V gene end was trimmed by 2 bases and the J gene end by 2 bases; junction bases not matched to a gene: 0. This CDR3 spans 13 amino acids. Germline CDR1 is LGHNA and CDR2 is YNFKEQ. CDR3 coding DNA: TGTGCCAGCAGCCAACAGGGGGCCTACGAGCAGTACTTC. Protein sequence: CASSQQGAYEQYF.

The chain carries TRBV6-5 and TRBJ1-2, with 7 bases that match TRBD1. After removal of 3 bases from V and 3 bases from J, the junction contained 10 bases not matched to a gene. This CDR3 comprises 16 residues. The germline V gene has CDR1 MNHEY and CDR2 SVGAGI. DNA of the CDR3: TGTGCCAGCAGTTATCGGCCTGGGCAGGGGGACTATGGCTACACCTTC. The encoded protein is CASSYRPGQGDYGYTF.

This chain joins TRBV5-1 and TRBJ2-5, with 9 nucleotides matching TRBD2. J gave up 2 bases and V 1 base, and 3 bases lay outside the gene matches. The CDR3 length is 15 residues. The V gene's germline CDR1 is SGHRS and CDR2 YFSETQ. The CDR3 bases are TGCGCCAGCAGCTTGTCAGCGGGGGGACAAGAGACCCAGTACTTC. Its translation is CASSLSAGGQETQYF.

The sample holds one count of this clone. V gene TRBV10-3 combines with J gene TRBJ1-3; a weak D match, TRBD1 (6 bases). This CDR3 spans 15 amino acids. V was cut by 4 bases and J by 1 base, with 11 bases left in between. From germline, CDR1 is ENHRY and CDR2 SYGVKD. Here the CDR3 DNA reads TGTGCCATCAGTGGTGGGCAGGGGTCTGGAAACACCATATATTTT. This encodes CAISGGQGSGNTIYF.

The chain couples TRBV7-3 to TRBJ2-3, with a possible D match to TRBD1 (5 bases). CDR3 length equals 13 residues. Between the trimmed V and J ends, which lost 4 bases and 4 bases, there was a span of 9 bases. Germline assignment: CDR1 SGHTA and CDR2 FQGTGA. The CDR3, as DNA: TGTGCCAGCAGCTCCGGACACCCAGATACGCAGTATTTT. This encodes CASSSGHPDTQYF.

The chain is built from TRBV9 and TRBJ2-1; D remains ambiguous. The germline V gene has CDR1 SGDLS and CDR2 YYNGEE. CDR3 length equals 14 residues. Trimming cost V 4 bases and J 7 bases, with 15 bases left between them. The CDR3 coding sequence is TGTGCCAGCAGCCCGAGACTGCCCCGGAATGAGCAGTTCTTC. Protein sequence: CASSPRLPRNEQFF.

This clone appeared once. CDR3: CASSRGAGDGYTF. The CDR3, as DNA: TGTGCCAGCAGCAGAGGCGCCGGGGATGGCTACACCTTC. The chain is built from TRBV7-2 and TRBJ1-2, with D hard to call. Germline CDR1 is SGHTA and CDR2 is FQGNSA. CDR3 size: 13 residues. Trimming shortened V by 5 bases and J by 6 bases, and 13 bases separated the two germline ends.

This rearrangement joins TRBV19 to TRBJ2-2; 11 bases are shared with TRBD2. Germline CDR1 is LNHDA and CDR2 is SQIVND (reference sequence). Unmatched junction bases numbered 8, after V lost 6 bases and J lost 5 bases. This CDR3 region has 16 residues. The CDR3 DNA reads TGTGCCAGTAGCCTTAGCGGGAGGGCCCGGACCGGGGAGCTGTTTTTT. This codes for CASSLSGRARTGELFF.

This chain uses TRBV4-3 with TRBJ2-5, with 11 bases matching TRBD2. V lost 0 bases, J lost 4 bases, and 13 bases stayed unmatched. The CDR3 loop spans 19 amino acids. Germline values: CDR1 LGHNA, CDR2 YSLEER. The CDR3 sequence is CASSQDWGSGGAIGETQYF. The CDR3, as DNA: TGCGCCAGCAGCCAAGATTGGGGTAGCGGGGGGGCGATTGGAGAGACCCAGTACTTC.

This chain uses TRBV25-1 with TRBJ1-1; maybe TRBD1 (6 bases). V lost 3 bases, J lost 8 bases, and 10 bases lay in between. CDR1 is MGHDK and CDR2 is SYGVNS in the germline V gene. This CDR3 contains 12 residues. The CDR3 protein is CASSEQGMEAFF. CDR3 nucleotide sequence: TGTGCCAGCAGTGAGCAGGGGATGGAAGCTTTCTTT.

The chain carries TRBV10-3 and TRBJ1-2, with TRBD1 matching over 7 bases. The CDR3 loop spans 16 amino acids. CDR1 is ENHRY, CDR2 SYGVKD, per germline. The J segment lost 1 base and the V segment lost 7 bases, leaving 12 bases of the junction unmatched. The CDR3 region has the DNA TGTGCCATCACCCCGAATACAGGGGAGATTAACTATGGCTACACCTTC. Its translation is CAITPNTGEINYGYTF.

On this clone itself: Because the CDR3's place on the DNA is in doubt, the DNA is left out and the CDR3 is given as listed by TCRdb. The CDR3 loop is CASSFFGQEDYGYTF. This rearrangement joins TRBV27 to TRBJ1-2; the table's TRBD1 call for D was not verified on the DNA. Looked up from germline, CDR1 is MNHEY and CDR2 is SMNVEV (reference sequence). The CDR3 is 15 amino acids in total, end residues counted.